These 18 T cell receptor beta chains were sequenced from one sample in a study of T cells in Graves' hyperthyroidism and ophthalmopathy. Researchers took RNA transcripts and amplified the TCR beta CDR3 regions from them. Using the HTBI primer set, a first-round RT-PCR was run on the TCR CDR3. One entry per CDR3 protein, called by TCRdb with MiXCR from the multiplex PCR reads. This sample has almost 500,000 distinct CDR3 sequences, with about 20% found just once. The sequenced sample was blood. Receptor source: a woman aged 70-85 years with Graves' ophthalmopathy.

This clonotype turned up a few times. The chain links TRBV7-8 to TRBJ1-5; D perhaps matches TRBD1 (6 bases). V lost 5 bases and J 0 bases, leaving 11 bases between the germline ends. Germline-derived CDR1 and CDR2 are SGHVS and FQNEAQ. The CDR3 loop spans 15 amino acids. For the CDR3, the DNA is TGTGCCAGCAGCCGAACAGGGAGTAGCAATCAGCCCCAGCATTTT. Translated, it gives CASSRTGSSNQPQHF.

The chain is built from TRBV20-1 and TRBJ2-5; 8 bases map to TRBD1. The V and J ends lost 3 bases and 4 bases, in that order; junction bases with no gene match: 10. Germline lookup yields CDR1 DFQATT and CDR2 SNEGSKA (reference sequence). This CDR3 spans 15 amino acids. The CDR3 here is CSASDSGQGGETQYF. The CDR3 nucleotides read TGCAGTGCTAGTGATTCAGGACAGGGAGGAGAGACCCAGTACTTC.

The DNA of the CDR3 is TGTGCCACCAGCAGAGAGGTCGGGACAGGCCAAGAGACCCAGTACTTC. It yields the protein CATSREVGTGQETQYF. The chain employs TRBV15 and TRBJ2-5; 8 bases fit TRBD1. This CDR3 spans 16 amino acids. With V trimmed by 0 bases and J by 1 base, 4 bases remained unmatched. Germline V gene sequence: CDR1 LNHNV, CDR2 YYDKDF (reference sequence). Combining the CDR3 with reference TRBV15 and TRBJ2-5 gives the whole variable domain DAMVIQNPRYQVTQFGKPVTLSCSQTLNHNVMYWYQQKSSQAPKLLFHYYDKDFNNEADTPDNFQSRRPNTSFCFLDIRSPGLGDTAMYLCATSREVGTGQETQYFGPGTRLLVL.

This clonotype was seen only a few times. This chain joins TRBV18 and TRBJ1-4; D unresolved. The CDR3 totals 14 residues. V lost 2 bases and J 11 bases, leaving 15 bases between the germline ends. Germline CDR1 KGHSH, CDR2 LQKENI. CDR3 sequence reads: CASSPEESLSKLFF. CDR3 coding DNA: TGTGCCAGCTCACCAGAAGAAAGTCTCTCCAAACTGTTTTTT.

V usage is TRBV9 and J usage is TRBJ1-2, with a weak D call TRBD1 (6 bases). The CDR3 is 13 residues long. CDR1 is SGDLS and CDR2 is YYNGEE in the germline V gene. V lost 4 bases to trimming and J lost 10 bases, with 17 bases between them. CDR3 amino acids: CASSPEGGRDYTF. The CDR3 nucleotides read TGTGCCAGCAGCCCGGAAGGGGGGCGGGACTACACCTTC.

This clonotype was observed a handful of times. The rearrangement links TRBV5-1 to TRBJ1-1; perhaps TRBD1 as D (5 bases). Germline assignment: CDR1 SGHRS and CDR2 YFSETQ. V lost 0 bases, J lost 5 bases, and 14 bases lay in between. The CDR3 contains 15 residues. Here the CDR3 reads CASSLDGREGTEAFF. The CDR3 DNA sequence: TGCGCCAGCAGCTTGGATGGCAGGGAGGGTACTGAAGCTTTCTTT.

This clonotype came up a few times. This chain uses TRBV3-1 with TRBJ2-3; weak D call: TRBD2 (7 bases). Trimming left V 4 bases short and J 2 bases short, with 13 bases between. The CDR3 runs 15 residues. CDR1 LGHDT and CDR2 YNNKEL come from the germline V gene (reference sequence). The CDR3 DNA sequence: TGTGCCAGCAGCCCTCGGGGGGCAGTCACAGATACGCAGTATTTT. This gives the protein CASSPRGAVTDTQYF.

This chain uses TRBV11-3 with TRBJ2-5; D is unresolved. V was pared by 1 base and J by 0 bases, with 6 bases between. Germline V gene lookup returns CDR1 SGHNT and CDR2 YENEEA. This CDR3 has 14 amino acids. DNA for the CDR3: TGTGCCAGCAGCTTAGGACGGAACCAAGAGACCCAGTACTTC. This codes for CASSLGRNQETQYF.

This clonotype was seen repeatedly, ten times or more. The chain uses TRBV12-3 or TRBV12-4 and TRBJ1-1, with a weak D call TRBD1 (5 bases). Trimming stripped 6 bases from V and 5 bases from J, with 16 bases between. The CDR3 extends over 14 amino acids. The CDR3 sequence: CASSLTAGGTEAFF. As DNA, the CDR3 is TGTGCCAGCAGCTTAACTGCGGGGGGGACTGAAGCTTTCTTT.

J is TRBJ2-7 and V is TRBV20-1; TRBD2 agrees at 7 bases. The CDR3 sequence is 12 residues long. V was pared by 3 bases and J by 4 bases, with 3 bases of the junction left unmatched. The germline CDR1 and CDR2 sequences are DFQATT and SNEGSKA (reference sequence). In DNA form, the CDR3 reads TGCAGTGCTAGCCCTAGCGGTTACGAGCAGTACTTC. It specifies CSASPSGYEQYF.

The gene calls are TRBV15 and TRBJ2-3; 7 bases match TRBD2. The V and J ends lost 2 bases and 0 bases, in that order; junction bases with no gene match: 5. The CDR3 length is 16 residues. Germline V gives CDR1 LNHNV, CDR2 YYDKDF (reference sequence). CDR3 bases: TGTGCCACCAGCAGACGTAGCGGGTCTAGCACAGATACGCAGTATTTT. It is translated as CATSRRSGSSTDTQYF.

The chain is built from TRBV15 and TRBJ2-3, with a weak D call TRBD1 (6 bases). Germline V CDR1 and CDR2: LNHNV, YYDKDF (reference sequence). This CDR3 contains 15 residues. V lost 7 bases to trimming and J lost 5 bases, with 19 bases between them. CDR3 sequence: CATIKGEGLLDTQYF. The CDR3 DNA sequence: TGTGCCACCATCAAGGGGGAAGGTTTACTAGATACGCAGTATTTT. The variable domain in full, completed from reference TRBV15 and TRBJ2-3, reads DAMVIQNPRYQVTQFGKPVTLSCSQTLNHNVMYWYQQKSSQAPKLLFHYYDKDFNNEADTPDNFQSRRPNTSFCFLDIRSPGLGDTAMYLCATIKGEGLLDTQYFGPGTRLTVL.

With respect to this clonotype: A read error may produce the germline difference seen at one junction end. The rearrangement joins TRBV11-1 to TRBJ2-3, with 10 positions matching TRBD2. Looked up from germline, CDR1 is SGHAT and CDR2 is FQDESV (reference sequence). CDR3 length: 17 amino acids. The CDR3 loop reads CASSQELAGANTDTQYF. Written as DNA, the CDR3 is TGCGCCAGCAGCCAAGAGCTAGCGGGAGCCAACACAGATACGCAGTATTTT.

The chain carries TRBV9 and TRBJ2-1; D is unresolved. CDR3 length equals 16 residues. Trimming took off 4 bases at V and 2 bases at J, with 16 bases between the two ends. Germline CDR1 reads SGDLS; CDR2 reads YYNGEE. This chain's CDR3 is CASSPGESKTYNEQFF. The CDR3 coding sequence is TGTGCCAGCAGCCCTGGTGAGTCAAAAACCTACAATGAGCAGTTCTTC.

This clonotype was seen repeatedly, ten times or more. This chain joins TRBV7-3 and TRBJ2-7; 7 bases are a match to TRBD1. V shed 3 bases and J 7 bases; nucleotides not matched to a gene: 0. From germline, CDR1 is SGHTA and CDR2 FQGTGA. The CDR3 length is 11 residues. CDR3 bases: TGTGCCAGCAGCTTGGGACAGGAGCAGTACTTC. Translated, it gives CASSLGQEQYF.

This clonotype was recorded at least ten times. This chain joins TRBV20-1 and TRBJ2-5, with no clear D. The CDR3 runs to 15 residues. The V and J ends lost 5 bases and 0 bases respectively, with 16 bases between them. The germline gives CDR1 DFQATT, CDR2 SNEGSKA (reference sequence). The CDR3 region is CSASTGRLNQETQYF. CDR3 bases: TGCAGTGCTTCAACCGGGCGGTTAAACCAAGAGACCCAGTACTTC.

The chain recombines TRBV4-1 with TRBJ2-7; unclear D gene. Germline values: CDR1 MGHRA, CDR2 YSYEKL. The germline V and J ends were trimmed by 2 bases and 2 bases, with 10 bases remaining between them. The CDR3 covers 14 residues. The CDR3 DNA sequence: TGCGCCAGCAGCCAAAACCAACCCGCCTACGAGCAGTACTTC. This sequence encodes CASSQNQPAYEQYF.

The rearrangement links TRBV7-2 to TRBJ1-2; possibly TRBD1 for D (6 bases). The CDR3 runs 14 residues. The V gene's germline CDR1 is SGHTA and CDR2 FQGNSA. V was pared by 1 base and J by 4 bases, with 10 bases between. The CDR3 sequence is CASSLGPGVYGYTF. The CDR3 DNA follows: TGTGCCAGCAGCTTAGGTCCAGGGGTCTATGGCTACACCTTC. The whole variable domain, filled in from reference TRBV7-2 and TRBJ1-2, reads GAGVSQSPSNKVTEKGKDVELRCDPISGHTALYWYRQSLGQGLEFLIYFQGNSAPDKSGLPSDRFSAERTGGSVSTLTIQRTQQEDSAVYLCASSLGPGVYGYTFGSGTRLTVV.